The 4 T cell receptor beta chains below were found in one sample sequenced in a study of T cells after posttransplantation cyclophosphamide. Assay: immunoSEQ multiplex PCR; the TCRdb copy retains only in-frame clones and omits some. The data contain around 31,000 clones, 75% to 95% of them singletons. Cells defined as naive were viable CD3+CD4+ or CD3+CD8+ and CCR7+CD45RA+CD45RO-CD95-CD27+CD28+. The source material was naive CD4+ T cells sorted from blood. All receptors come from a man aged 30 to 39 in good health and a related stem cell transplant donor.

V gene TRBV5-1 combines with J gene TRBJ2-7; the match to TRBD1 covers 12 bases. The germline CDR1 and CDR2 sequences are SGHRS and YFSETQ. V dropped 5 bases and J dropped 5; count of bases not matched to a gene: 8. This CDR3 is built from 15 residues. The CDR3 DNA reads TGCGCCAGCAGTTCCGGGACAGGGGGCCAAGACGAGCAGTACTTC. As protein: CASSSGTGGQDEQYF.

This rearrangement joins TRBV5-1 to TRBJ1-4; a possible D gene is TRBD1 (5 bases). From germline, CDR1 is SGHRS and CDR2 YFSETQ. V lost 0 bases and J 0 bases, leaving 9 bases between the germline ends. The CDR3 has 16 amino acids. The CDR3 DNA sequence: TGCGCCAGCAGCTTGGGCAGGGCGTCAACTAATGAAAAACTGTTTTTT. Its protein is CASSLGRASTNEKLFF.

The chain couples TRBV19 to TRBJ2-6, with D possibly matching TRBD1 (6 bases). V was pared by 0 bases and J by 0 bases, with 9 bases between. The CDR3 sequence is 17 residues long. Per germline, CDR1 LNHDA and CDR2 SQIVND (reference sequence). DNA for the CDR3: TGTGCCAGTAGTATAGATACAGGGAGCTCTGGGGCCAACGTCCTGACTTTC. This gives the protein CASSIDTGSSGANVLTF.

In the case of this clone: The limits of the CDR3 on the DNA are not certain, so only TCRdb's listed CDR3 is given. The chain employs TRBV21-1 and TRBJ1-6; the table assigns TRBD1, which was not confirmed against the DNA. TRBV21-1 is a recognized pseudogene. Counting both end residues, the CDR3 totals 15 amino acids. The CDR3 protein is CASSKVGQGSSPLHF.